The present TCR beta chain was sequenced within a study of regulatory T cells in long-lasting Graves disease. This clonotype was detected a few times. This sample's time point: newly diagnosed GD, antithyroid drugs for less than 3 months. Scientists built the TCR library using RNA that was extracted from PBMCs. In building TCR beta libraries, iRepertoire HTBI primers were used together with Arm-PCR of CDR3 regions. TCRdb recomputed calls from the multiplex PCR reads with MiXCR, one row per CDR3 protein. This table has 450,000 to 500,000 distinct CDR3 sequences, 16% appearing once. V was trimmed by 2 bases and J by 5 bases, leaving 15 bases between them. Germline V lookup: CDR1 ENHRY, CDR2 SYGVKD. This CDR3 is 16 amino acids long. This sample also belongs to another study, concerning T cells in Graves' hyperthyroidism and ophthalmopathy. That work contributes: Blood also contained most expanded thyroid clonotypes above 0.001.

The sample in question was peripheral blood mononuclear cells (PBMCs), obtained at new diagnosis, from a patient treated with antithyroid drugs. The receptor was isolated from a man aged 40-55 years with Graves disease. V and J are TRBV10-3 and TRBJ2-2; D unresolved. CDR3 in amino acids: CAISERVWAWTGELFF. CDR3 in DNA: TGTGCCATCAGTGAGCGGGTATGGGCTTGGACCGGGGAGCTGTTTTTT.